These 12 T cell receptor beta chains were all obtained from the same sample, sequenced in a study of blood T cells in healthy people across ages. A second PCR, run for about 6 to 11 cycles, used a sample-barcoded 5' primer plus a J-beta primer mix. MiXCR, applied by TCRdb to the 5' RACE reads, yields one record per CDR3 protein. Here the sample spans hundreds of thousands of distinct CDR3 sequences, around 30% being singletons. The sequencing sample was made of blood. The receptors were gathered from a woman aged 80 or over in good health.

The rearrangement joins TRBV10-2 to TRBJ2-3; 10 positions agree with TRBD2. The CDR3 runs 18 residues. Germline CDR1 and CDR2: WSHSY and SAAADI. The J segment lost 5 bases and the V segment lost 8 bases, leaving 19 bases of the junction unmatched. The CDR3 region has the DNA TGCGCCAGCGCACGTTCTAGCGGGGGCCTCGGAGAGGGAGATACGCAGTATTTT. Encoded protein: CASARSSGGLGEGDTQYF.

Ten or more counts support this clonotype. The CDR3 protein is CASTGTSGGGQYF. The CDR3 nucleotides read TGTGCCAGCACCGGGACTAGCGGGGGTGGGCAGTATTTT. This chain joins TRBV7-2 and TRBJ2-3; 14 bases align to TRBD2. Per germline, CDR1 SGHTA and CDR2 FQGNSA. The V and J ends lost 7 bases and 11 bases, in that order; junction bases with no gene match: 5. CDR3 length: 13 amino acids.

There are many counts of this clonotype. This sequence joins TRBV6-2 or TRBV6-3 and TRBJ2-3; tentative D call: TRBD1 (6 bases). Germline-derived CDR1 and CDR2 are MNHEY and SVGEGT. V was clipped by 6 bases and J by 3 bases, with 16 bases between them. This CDR3 spans 15 amino acids. The CDR3 is CASSRTVIGTDTQYF. Here the CDR3 DNA reads TGTGCCAGCAGCCGGACAGTCATCGGGACAGATACGCAGTATTTT.

This clonotype has ten or more counts. The chain couples TRBV20-1 to TRBJ1-2; D gene ambiguous. The CDR3 totals 13 residues. Germline CDR1 is DFQATT and CDR2 is SNEGSKA (reference sequence). V lost 0 bases, J lost 2 bases, and 7 bases lay in between. The CDR3 sequence is CSARDKENYGYTF. In nucleotides, the CDR3 is TGCAGTGCTAGAGATAAGGAGAACTATGGCTACACCTTC.

The J gene is TRBJ1-1, the V gene TRBV9; D is possibly TRBD1 (6 bases). Germline V CDR1 and CDR2: SGDLS, YYNGEE. V lost 4 bases, J lost 3 bases, and 16 bases lay in between. The CDR3 sequence is 15 residues long. The CDR3 DNA reads as TGTGCCAGCAGCCAAGATCCAGGGGAGCACACTGAAGCTTTCTTT. This encodes CASSQDPGEHTEAFF.

There are a few counts of this clonotype. V is TRBV20-1 and J is TRBJ1-6; unclear D gene. The CDR3 runs 13 residues. CDR1 is DFQATT and CDR2 is SNEGSKA in the germline V gene (reference sequence). The V gene lost 5 bases and the J gene lost 6 bases, with 11 bases spanning the gap. This CDR3 reads CSALGPVNSPLHF. For the CDR3, the DNA is TGCAGTGCTCTCGGACCGGTTAATTCACCCCTCCACTTT.

To note about this clonotype: A much larger clone lies one base from this, so it may be a read error. V is TRBV29-1 and J is TRBJ2-7; 11 bases are shared with TRBD2. V lost 5 bases and J lost 7; bases outside the gene matches: 10. The CDR3 runs to 14 residues. The germline V gene has CDR1 SQVTM and CDR2 ANQGSEA. The CDR3 DNA reads TGCAGCGTTACTAGCGGGGGCACTTACAATGAGCAGTACTTC. Translating it yields CSVTSGGTYNEQYF.

This clonotype was observed a handful of times. The chain recombines TRBV7-9 with TRBJ1-3, with D perhaps matching TRBD1 (6 bases). V was pared by 2 bases and J by 0 bases, with 11 bases between. CDR3 size: 16 residues. The germline gives CDR1 SEHNR, CDR2 FQNEAQ (reference sequence). This CDR3 reads CASSLLYRDSGNTIYF. CDR3 in DNA: TGTGCCAGCAGCTTACTTTACAGGGACTCTGGAAACACCATATATTTT.

The chain links TRBV4-3 to TRBJ2-1; D ambiguous. Trimming removed 2 bases from V and 0 bases from J, with 5 bases in between. In germline, CDR1 is LGHNA, CDR2 YSLEER. The CDR3 consists of 14 residues. CDR3 nucleotide sequence: TGCGCCAGCAGCCAACCTATCTCCTACAATGAGCAGTTCTTC. The encoded protein is CASSQPISYNEQFF.

This clonotype appeared many times. This rearrangement joins TRBV24-1 to TRBJ2-1; tentative D call: TRBD2 (6 bases). This CDR3 is built from 17 residues. Trimming stripped 2 bases from V and 1 base from J, with 14 bases between. Per the germline V gene, CDR1 is KGHDR and CDR2 is SFDVKD. CDR3 residues: CATSDSSAAGSYNEQFF. In DNA, the CDR3 is TGTGCCACCAGTGATTCTTCGGCCGCGGGGTCCTACAATGAGCAGTTCTTC.

This chain joins TRBV4-1 and TRBJ1-4; no clear D. Trimming removed 5 bases from V and 6 bases from J, with 10 bases in between. Germline V CDR1 and CDR2: MGHRA, YSYEKL. This CDR3 contains 13 residues. The CDR3 loop reads CASSNDLDEKLFF. The DNA for the CDR3 is TGCGCCAGCAGCAACGACTTGGATGAAAAACTGTTTTTT.

A few counts support this clonotype. This chain connects TRBV6-6 to TRBJ1-2; D is uncertain. The germline V and J ends were trimmed by 6 bases and 2 bases, with 7 bases remaining between them. This CDR3 region has 12 residues. Germline CDR1 is MNHNY and CDR2 is SVGAGI (reference sequence). The CDR3 sequence is CASSPMNYGYTF. CDR3 nucleotides: TGTGCCAGCAGCCCTATGAACTATGGCTACACCTTC.